This T cell receptor beta chain was profiled in a study of human CD8 memory T cell subsets. General observations from the study: Both stem-like subsets shared clonotypes with effector memory cells. However, the stem-like memory and precursor exhausted T cell repertoires overlapped with each other only minimally.

Germline loops: CDR1 LNHDA, CDR2 SQIVND (reference sequence). CDR3 length: 13 residues. UMI-labeled 5' RACE was used, and it produced the TCR beta libraries. Original handling: Within each TCR beta library, functional CDR3 beta clonotypes numbered between 3,000 and 18,000. Each CDR3 protein gets one entry in TCRdb, which reprocessed the 5' RACE reads and gives no DNA. TCRdb assigned the V and J calls; the authors' analysis was not used. The listing contains 9,500 to 11,000 distinct CDR3 sequences. Worth noting for this clonotype: Its matching antigen is unknown.

Extraction of RNA, which was performed with an RNeasy Mini Kit, drew on duplicate vials of approximately 150,000 sorted CD8+ T cells per subset. The chain employs TRBV19 and TRBJ2-1; TCRdb designates TRBD1, a call that cannot be tested without DNA. This receptor was identified in a human donor in good health. The sequenced sample was CD8+ T cells from PBMCs. CDR3 in amino acids: CAANDRGGDEQFF. The complete variable domain, with remaining parts taken from reference TRBV19 and TRBJ2-1, reads DGGITQSPKYLFRKEGQNVTLSCEQNLNHDAMYWYRQDPGQGLRLIYYSQIVNDFQKGDIAEGYSVSREKKESFPLTVTSAQKNPTAFYLCAANDRGGDEQFFGPGTRLTVL.